This T cell receptor (beta chain) is from a study of blood T cell repertoires in COVID-19. About the study: COVID-19 samples from acute and convalescent phases originated in the United States, Italy and Spain.

The ends lost 8 bases at V and 5 bases at J; junction bases unmatched: 10. Germline V gene data show CDR1 as ENHRY and CDR2 as SYGVKD. CDR3 length: 15 amino acids. In the original processing: For nucleated cells, counts were estimated from reference gene primer amplification. Here immunoSEQ multiplex PCR was the method, and the copy in TCRdb shows in-frame clones only, minus some. V, J and clone size are taken as reported in that table, and D and trimming were inferred from the DNA itself. The table records around 250,000 clones, roughly 80% of them present only once. The gene calls are TRBV10-3 and TRBJ2-5; 11 bases match TRBD2. This receptor was taken from a man aged 50-60 years with active or convalescent COVID-19. Sample: peripheral blood. Here the CDR3 DNA reads TGTGCCATCGGCCCTAGCGGGGGGCTCGCGGAGACCCAGTACTTC. It is translated as CAIGPSGGLAETQYF.